These T cell receptor beta chains were read from a single sample in a study of blood T cell repertoires in COVID-19. Sequencing used immunoSEQ multiplex PCR; TCRdb keeps in-frame clones, though not all of them. This sample has 250,000 to 300,000 clones, with 81% found just once. Sequencing used peripheral blood. These receptors were obtained from a woman aged 60-70 years with active or convalescent COVID-19. Each CDR3 is given without its conserved first and last residue. Fields, in order: J gene, V gene, CDR3 protein.

TRBJ1-1 TRBV5-8 ASSLVREAF
TRBJ2-5 TRBV30 AWSGRGALPWTQY
TRBJ1-2 TRBV15 ATSRGQGQPRGDRRGYT
TRBJ2-2 TRBV29-1 SVEDYRVGGGELF
TRBJ1-1 TRBV12-3/TRBV12-4 ASSLGFRSLAF
TRBJ1-5 TRBV3-1/TRBV3-2 ASSLGTGGNQPQH
TRBJ1-6 TRBV2 ASSERTGGNSPLH
TRBJ2-7 TRBV29-1 SVDWSGGAYEQY
TRBJ2-7 TRBV11-2 ASSSSQGAVGYEQY
TRBJ1-3 TRBV4-1 ASSQARSGNTIY
TRBJ1-1 TRBV19 ASSILPGQGIFTEAF
TRBJ2-3 TRBV5-5 ASSLGGGTPSTDTQY
TRBJ2-3 TRBV19 ATGGLAGTSTPPDTQY
TRBJ2-4 TRBV6-5 ASSTQGKKNIQY
TRBJ2-5 TRBV5-6 ASSLFSGGSQETQY
TRBJ2-5 TRBV9 ASSALAGVEETQY
TRBJ2-5 TRBV5-6 ASSLDGRGETQY
TRBJ2-7 TRBV7-8 ASSGGRTRLYEQY
TRBJ1-1 TRBV19 ASSITGNTEAF
TRBJ2-2 TRBV11-2 ASSWGTSGDTGELF
TRBJ1-1 TRBV6-5 ASSSTGVGTEAF
TRBJ2-2 TRBV18 ASSDRSGELF
TRBJ1-1 TRBV7-9 ASSVDRRAF
TRBJ1-6 TRBV10-1 ASLGGSPLH
TRBJ2-3 TRBV27 ASSLSGGGRTDTQY
TRBJ1-6 TRBV4-1 ASSQDPPGTGGTPLH
TRBJ2-1 TRBV6-6 ASSLVGGGRDNEQF
TRBJ1-1 TRBV5-1 ASRLTGGAVDTEAF
TRBJ2-3 TRBV6-5 ASSYTGTGADTQY
TRBJ2-5 TRBV10-3 AISTGAAGTQY
TRBJ2-7 TRBV7-2 ASSSTYEQY
TRBJ2-3 TRBV5-1 ASSRRLASDTQY
TRBJ2-1 TRBV6-2/TRBV6-3 ASSYPRQGTYNEQF
TRBJ1-5 TRBV6-5 ASSKLAGGNQPQH
TRBJ2-1 TRBV7-2 ASSPKAAPYNEQF
TRBJ2-2 TRBV6-4 ASSEQGPTGELF
TRBJ2-7 TRBV28 ASSLGTTYEQY
TRBJ2-7 TRBV11-2 ASSLGGGVVSYEQY
TRBJ1-4 TRBV30 AWSPGIANEKLF
TRBJ2-1 TRBV4-3 ASSQTPLARKQF
TRBJ2-1 TRBV4-1 ASSQVSGGAGSYNEQF
TRBJ2-3 TRBV9 ASSSAGYSTDTQY
TRBJ1-4 TRBV3-1/TRBV3-2 ASSLGQGAANEKLF
TRBJ2-3 TRBV5-6 AAARSGGAFHLTDTQY
TRBJ1-5 TRBV6-2/TRBV6-3 ASSLAGTGANQPQH
TRBJ2-5 TRBV21-1 ASSRRGASGQETQY
TRBJ2-5 TRBV5-6 ASRVAAEQETQY
TRBJ2-1 TRBV7-2 ASSLWLGVAGNYNEQF
TRBJ1-4 TRBV10-1 ASSFCQGAWTNEKLF